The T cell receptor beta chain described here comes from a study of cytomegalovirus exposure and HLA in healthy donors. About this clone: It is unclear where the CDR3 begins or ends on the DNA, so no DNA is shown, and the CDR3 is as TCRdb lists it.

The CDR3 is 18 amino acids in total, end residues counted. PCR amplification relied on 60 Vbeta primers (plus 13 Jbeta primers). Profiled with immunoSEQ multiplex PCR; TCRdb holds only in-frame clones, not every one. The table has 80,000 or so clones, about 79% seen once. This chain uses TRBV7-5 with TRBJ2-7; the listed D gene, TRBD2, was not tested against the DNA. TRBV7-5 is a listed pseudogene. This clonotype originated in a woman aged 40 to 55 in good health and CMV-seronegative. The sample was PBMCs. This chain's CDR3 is CARSLWGYGTSVFHEQYF.